This TCR beta chain was documented in a study of blood T cell repertoires in COVID-19 (dated by TCRdb to about 2020). Context from the whole study: Collaborator samples came from the United States, Italy and Spain and covered acute and convalescent phases of COVID-19. The material from the prospective study consisted of cDNA or gDNA derived from T cells, B-cell-depleted T cells, or PBMCs. Deeply sampled blood TCRbeta repertoires from subjects exposed to, actively infected with, or recovered from COVID-19 were included in the dataset. The repertoires were released in a freely available public database intended as a resource for research on the immune response to SARS-CoV-2. The samples were drawn from the first 160 participants of the ongoing ImmuneRACE study and from 1,254 subjects provided by 6 global collaborators. A de-identified subject ID, COVID-19 status, age in years and sex were almost always included in the sample metadata. Where available, HLA class I and class II types were obtained from metadata supplied by the sample provider rather than from assay-based typing.

About this clone itself: This receptor's antigen is unknown. The record has no base qualities; no much larger clone is one base away.

The collaborating institutions used their own protocols to collect whole blood in K2EDTA tubes. Collaborator samples were shipped for TCRbeta analysis as frozen whole blood, isolated PBMCs, or DNA extracted from either sample type. General study outcomes and caveats: How much clinical and demographic metadata was included differed by source and by participant, and the metadata was provided uncurated.

The V end loses 6 bases and the J end loses 6 bases, and a stretch of 15 bases separates them. From cysteine to phenylalanine, the CDR3 is 13 amino acids long. Only the CDR3 DNA is retained, 39 bases long and in frame from the first base. For CDR1 and CDR2, the germline V gene lists SGHRS and YFSETQ. The immunoSEQ Assay, a bias-controlled multiplex PCR, was used to amplify TCRbeta CDR3 regions from genomic DNA. The published analysis was carried out like this. The number of nucleated cells in each sample was estimated by amplification of reference gene primers within the assay. To quantify the absolute abundance of each unique TCRbeta CDR3 rearrangement, sequence reads were collapsed and filtered. For each sample, productive Simpson clonality was calculated as the square root of Simpson's diversity index across productive rearrangements. The clones in this table, taken by TCRdb from immuneACCESS, are in-frame only. Not every clone is retained; where verified, under half of the shortfall comes from an unresolved V gene, and the cause of the rest is unknown. D and trimming were read from the DNA, whereas the V and J calls and clone size are those reported in that table. The sample has about 49,000 clones on record, 82% of them singletons. 2.5% to 3% of the sample is held by the ten biggest clonotypes.

The receptor comes from a woman aged 55-70 years with acute or convalescent COVID-19. Sequencing was done on a sample of peripheral blood. The chain links TRBV5-1 with TRBJ1-1; a weak D assignment points to TRBD1 (5 bases agree). The CDR3 protein: CASIPTQGAEAFF. The nucleotide sequence reads as follows: TGCGCCAGCATTCCCACCCAAGGGGCTGAAGCTTTCTTT.